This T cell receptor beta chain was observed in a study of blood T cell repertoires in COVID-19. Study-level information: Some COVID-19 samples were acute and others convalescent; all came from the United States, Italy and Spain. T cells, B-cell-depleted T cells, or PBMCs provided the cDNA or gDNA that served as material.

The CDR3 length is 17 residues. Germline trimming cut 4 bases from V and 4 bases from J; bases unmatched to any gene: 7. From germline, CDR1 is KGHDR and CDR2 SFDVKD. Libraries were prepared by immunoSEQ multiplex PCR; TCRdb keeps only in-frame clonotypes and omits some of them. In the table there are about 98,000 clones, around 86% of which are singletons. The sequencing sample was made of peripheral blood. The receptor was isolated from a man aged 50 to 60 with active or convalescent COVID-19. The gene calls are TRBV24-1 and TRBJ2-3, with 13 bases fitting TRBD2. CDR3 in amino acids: CATSDRTSGGAADTQYF. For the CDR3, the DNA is TGTGCCACCAGTGACAGAACTAGCGGGGGGGCCGCAGATACGCAGTATTTT.